These 18 T cell receptor beta chains were sequenced from one sample in a study of identifying expanded T cells in peripheral blood. The table came from immunoSEQ multiplex PCR; TCRdb's copy has only in-frame clones and leaves some out. The data show roughly 84,000 clones, roughly 89% seen once. The sequenced sample consisted of blood. The receptor set was obtained from a person aged 18 to 75 in good health.

The chain is built from TRBV7-9 and TRBJ2-3, with TRBD2 identical over 11 bases. CDR3 size: 16 residues. V gave up 5 bases and J gave up 9 bases; unmatched junction bases: 13. Germline-derived CDR1 and CDR2 are SEHNR and FQNEAQ (reference sequence). Here the CDR3 reads CASSVGTGLAGGTQYF. The CDR3 DNA sequence: TGTGCCAGCAGCGTAGGTACGGGGCTAGCGGGAGGAACGCAGTATTTT.

V usage is TRBV6-6 and J usage is TRBJ1-1; D uncertain. V lost 5 bases to trimming and J lost 11 bases, with 15 bases between them. Germline CDR1 and CDR2: MNHNY and SVGAGI (reference sequence). This CDR3 has 12 amino acids. The CDR3 protein is CASSAVQGMAFF. The DNA of the CDR3 is TGTGCCAGCAGTGCCGTACAAGGGATGGCTTTCTTT.

The chain links TRBV7-3 to TRBJ2-5; D is uncertain. The CDR3 is 15 residues long. In germline, CDR1 is SGHTA, CDR2 FQGTGA. The V end lost 0 bases, the J end lost 1 base, and 9 bases lay between the germline ends. The CDR3 sequence: CASSLTGTSQETQYF. CDR3 DNA sequence: TGTGCCAGCAGCTTAACGGGTACATCCCAAGAGACCCAGTACTTC.

This clone was seen a handful of times. Written as DNA, the CDR3 is TGTGCCAGCAGCCAAGCTGCGGGGAACACTGAAGCTTTCTTT. Its protein product is CASSQAAGNTEAFF. This chain links TRBV14 with TRBJ1-1, with D unresolved. Germline lookup yields CDR1 SGHDN and CDR2 FVKESK. The V and J ends lost 1 base and 1 base respectively, with 7 bases between them. This CDR3 is built from 14 residues. Filled out from reference TRBV14 and TRBJ1-1, the complete variable domain reads EAGVTQFPSHSVIEKGQTVTLRCDPISGHDNLYWYRRVMGKEIKFLLHFVKESKQDESGMPNNRFLAERTGGTYSTLKVQPAELEDSGVYFCASSQAAGNTEAFFGQGTRLTVV.

V and J are TRBV11-3 and TRBJ1-1; D unclear. The CDR3 length is 11 residues. V was pared by 5 bases and J by 2 bases, with 3 bases between. Looked up from germline, CDR1 is SGHNT and CDR2 is YENEEA. CDR3 nucleotides: TGTGCCAGCAGCCTCAACACTGAAGCTTTCTTT. This codes for CASSLNTEAFF.

This chain joins TRBV7-2 and TRBJ2-5, with 10 bases lining up with TRBD2. Unmatched junction bases numbered 7, after V lost 5 bases and J lost 4 bases. The CDR3 extends over 15 amino acids. Germline V CDR1 and CDR2: SGHTA, FQGNSA. The CDR3 spells CASSPKAGGRETQYF. CDR3 nucleotide sequence: TGTGCCAGCAGCCCCAAAGCGGGAGGGCGAGAGACCCAGTACTTC.

The chain employs TRBV4-2 and TRBJ1-3; 9 bases are a match to TRBD1. V lost 5 bases and J lost 12; bases outside the gene matches: 14. This CDR3 has 15 residues. The germline V gene has CDR1 LGHNA and CDR2 YNFKEQ. In DNA, the CDR3 is TGTGCCAGCAGCTTAGGGGGACAGGGTGGGCGTAACATATATTTT. Residues: CASSLGGQGGRNIYF.

The chain uses TRBV7-2 and TRBJ2-7; D not resolved. Germline CDR1 reads SGHTA; CDR2 reads FQGNSA. This CDR3 has 16 amino acids. The V and J ends lost 6 bases and 4 bases respectively, with 22 bases between them. CDR3 protein: CASRPSAHSDSYEQYF. The DNA for the CDR3 is TGTGCCAGCAGGCCCTCGGCGCACTCCGACTCGTACGAGCAGTACTTC.

V and J are TRBV7-2 and TRBJ1-1, with D possibly TRBD1 on 6 matching bases. The germline CDR1 and CDR2 sequences are SGHTA and FQGNSA. Trimming left V 6 bases short and J 5 bases short, with 13 bases between. The CDR3 runs to 13 residues. DNA for the CDR3: TGTGCCAGCAGTCAACTCAGGGGAACTGAAGCTTTCTTT. Translated, it gives CASSQLRGTEAFF.

This rearrangement joins TRBV29-1 to TRBJ1-1; 7 bases agree with TRBD1. V shed 3 bases, J shed 5 bases, and the junction held 12 bases outside the gene matches. The V gene's germline CDR1 is SQVTM and CDR2 ANQGSEA. The CDR3 totals 15 residues. The DNA for the CDR3 is TGCAGCGTTGATGAACAGGGGCAAAGGAGGACTGAAGCTTTCTTT. Translating gives CSVDEQGQRRTEAFF.

The rearrangement joins TRBV7-2 to TRBJ1-4; 7 bases agree with TRBD1. V lost 5 bases and J lost 3; bases outside the gene matches: 6. Germline V CDR1 and CDR2: SGHTA, FQGNSA. The CDR3 totals 15 residues. In DNA, the CDR3 is TGTGCCAGCAGCCCCGGGGACAGACCTAATGAAAAACTGTTTTTT. Residues: CASSPGDRPNEKLFF.

This CDR3 reads CASSPTRYGRMADFMNTEAFF. CDR3 DNA sequence: TGCGCCAGCAGCCCGACTCGGTACGGGAGGATGGCAGACTTTATGAACACTGAAGCTTTCTTT. V usage is TRBV5-1 and J usage is TRBJ1-1; D unresolved. Germline V gene lookup returns CDR1 SGHRS and CDR2 YFSETQ. The CDR3 contains 21 residues. The V gene lost 4 bases and the J gene lost 0 bases, with 31 bases spanning the gap. The variable domain in full, completed from reference TRBV5-1 and TRBJ1-1, reads KAGVTQTPRYLIKTRGQQVTLSCSPISGHRSVSWYQQTPGQGLQFLFEYFSETQRNKGNFPGRFSGRQFSNSRSEMNVSTLELGDSALYLCASSPTRYGRMADFMNTEAFFGQGTRLTVV.

This clone was seen a handful of times. V is TRBV30 and J is TRBJ1-6; D gene uncertain. The CDR3 extends over 13 amino acids. CDR1 GTSNPN and CDR2 SVGIG come from the germline V gene (reference sequence). V was clipped by 5 bases and J by 6 bases, with 11 bases between them. The CDR3 sequence: CAWEPGSNSPLHF. The CDR3 DNA reads as TGTGCCTGGGAGCCTGGTTCTAATTCACCCCTCCACTTT.

V and J are TRBV15 and TRBJ1-4; D is unclear. The CDR3 loop spans 15 amino acids. Trimming took off 1 base at V and 5 bases at J, with 11 bases between the two ends. Germline V gene sequence: CDR1 LNHNV, CDR2 YYDKDF (reference sequence). The CDR3 loop reads CATSRVITRNEKLFF. The CDR3 DNA is TGTGCCACCAGCAGAGTGATAACTAGAAATGAAAAACTGTTTTTT.

The chain combines TRBV14 with TRBJ2-1, with D possibly being TRBD1 (6 bases). Germline V gives CDR1 SGHDN, CDR2 FVKESK. The CDR3 length is 13 residues. Trimming took off 3 bases at V and 9 bases at J, with 12 bases between the two ends. The CDR3 region has the DNA TGTGCCAGCAGCCAGTCAGGGGCAAGTGAGCAGTTCTTC. The encoded protein is CASSQSGASEQFF.

The chain carries TRBV29-1 and TRBJ1-4; possibly TRBD1 for D (5 bases). Germline CDR1 SQVTM, CDR2 ANQGSEA. V lost 8 bases and J 5 bases, leaving 12 bases between the germline ends. The CDR3 has 12 residues. The CDR3 is CSSGEPNEKLFF. DNA of the CDR3: TGCAGCTCGGGGGAACCCAATGAAAAACTGTTTTTT.

V is TRBV19 and J is TRBJ1-4; the match to TRBD1 covers 9 bases. J was trimmed by 8 bases and V by 6 bases; bases with no gene match: 4. CDR1 is LNHDA, CDR2 SQIVND, per germline (reference sequence). This CDR3 has 13 residues. CDR3 nucleotide sequence: TGTGCCAGTAGGTCGGGACAGGGAGAAAAACTGTTTTTT. Translated, it gives CASRSGQGEKLFF.

The chain carries TRBV5-6 and TRBJ1-5; D possibly corresponds to TRBD1 (6 bases). In germline, CDR1 is SGHDT, CDR2 YYEEEE. V was shortened by 4 bases and J by 2 bases, with 16 bases between the two germline ends. This CDR3 has 16 residues. The CDR3 is CASSMGHPVGNQPQHF. CDR3 nucleotides: TGTGCCAGCAGCATGGGACACCCGGTGGGCAATCAGCCCCAGCATTTT.